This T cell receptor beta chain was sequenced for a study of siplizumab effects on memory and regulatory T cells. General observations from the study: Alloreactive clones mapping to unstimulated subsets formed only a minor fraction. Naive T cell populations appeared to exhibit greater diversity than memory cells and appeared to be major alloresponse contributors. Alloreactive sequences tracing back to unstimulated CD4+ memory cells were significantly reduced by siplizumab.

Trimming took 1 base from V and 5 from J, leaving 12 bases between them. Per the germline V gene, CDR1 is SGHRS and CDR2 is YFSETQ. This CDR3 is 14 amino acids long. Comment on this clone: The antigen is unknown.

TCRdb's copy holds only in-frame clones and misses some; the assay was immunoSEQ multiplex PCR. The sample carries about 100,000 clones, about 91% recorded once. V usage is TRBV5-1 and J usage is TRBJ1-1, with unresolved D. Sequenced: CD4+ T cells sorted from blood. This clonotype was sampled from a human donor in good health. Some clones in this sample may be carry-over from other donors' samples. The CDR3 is CASSLRLGGTEAFF. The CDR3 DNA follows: TGCGCCAGCAGCTTGCGCTTGGGAGGGACTGAAGCTTTCTTT.